This T cell receptor (beta chain) was observed in a study of OX40 agonist ivuxolimab in advanced cancers. From germline, CDR1 is MGHRA and CDR2 YSYEKL. The CDR3 sequence is 17 residues long. Trimming left V 3 bases short and J 1 base short, with 13 bases between. The method was immunoSEQ multiplex PCR; TCRdb's version includes in-frame clones alone and lacks a portion of them. The table has about 76,000 clones, approximately 86% seen once. Material: CD4+ or CD8+ T cells sorted from blood, obtained in a trial of the OX40 agonist ivuxolimab. This clonotype was sampled from an adult with an advanced solid tumor such as melanoma, head and neck, liver or kidney cancer. This chain links TRBV4-1 with TRBJ1-6, with D maybe TRBD1 (6 bases). The CDR3 region is CASSHDRPRSYNSPLHF. CDR3 nucleotides: TGCGCCAGCAGCCATGACAGGCCGCGGTCCTATAATTCACCCCTCCACTTT.